The 12 T cell receptor beta chains below all came from one sample that was sequenced in a study of blood T cell repertoires in COVID-19. Generated by immunoSEQ multiplex PCR, the TCRdb table keeps only in-frame clones and is missing some. The sample records about 180,000 clones, roughly 82% being singletons. Sequenced material: PBMCs or T cells enriched from blood (not recorded which). The receptors shown here come from a woman aged 30 to 39 who had recovered from COVID-19.

The J gene is TRBJ1-5, the V gene TRBV5-8; 8 positions match TRBD1. V shed 0 bases and J 7 bases; nucleotides not matched to a gene: 12. The germline V gene has CDR1 SGHTS and CDR2 YDEGEE. This CDR3 is built from 17 residues. CDR3 in amino acids: CASSLVRGQGAWQPQHF. The CDR3, as DNA: TGTGCCAGCAGCTTGGTGCGGGGTCAGGGGGCCTGGCAGCCCCAGCATTTT.

V gene TRBV14 combines with J gene TRBJ2-7, with D tentatively TRBD1 (5 bases). Germline V gives CDR1 SGHDN, CDR2 FVKESK. V was trimmed by 0 bases and J by 8 bases, leaving 8 bases between them. This CDR3 has 12 amino acids. As DNA, the CDR3 is TGTGCCAGCAGCCAAGAAAGGGGTCAGCAGTACTTC. It codes for CASSQERGQQYF.

The chain is built from TRBV29-1 and TRBJ2-1; 7 bases map to TRBD2. Germline V gene sequence: CDR1 SQVTM, CDR2 ANQGSEA. The CDR3 runs to 12 residues. The V and J ends lost 6 bases and 6 bases, in that order; junction bases with no gene match: 5. CDR3 sequence: CSVPPGGNEQFF. Written as DNA, the CDR3 is TGCAGCGTCCCCCCGGGAGGCAATGAGCAGTTCTTC.

This rearrangement joins TRBV29-1 to TRBJ1-1, with TRBD1 matching over 8 bases. Germline CDR1 is SQVTM and CDR2 is ANQGSEA. The CDR3 has 12 residues. The CDR3 DNA reads TGCAGTGTGACTAGACAGGGGACTGAAGCTTTCTTT. Translation: CSVTRQGTEAFF.

The gene calls are TRBV5-4 and TRBJ1-2; 7 nucleotides agree with TRBD1. This CDR3 spans 14 amino acids. The V segment lost 4 bases and the J segment 5 bases; nucleotides outside the gene matches: 8. Per germline, CDR1 SGHNT and CDR2 YYREEE (reference sequence). The CDR3 nucleotides are TGTGCCAGCAGCGGACGACAGGGTTCGTATGGCTACACCTTC. Residues: CASSGRQGSYGYTF.

The chain recombines TRBV4-2 with TRBJ2-7, with 11 bases identical to TRBD2. CDR1 and CDR2 from the germline V gene are LGHNA and YNFKEQ. There are 15 residues in the CDR3. Losses at the gene ends were 3 bases for V and 3 bases for J; bases not matched to a gene: 4. The CDR3 sequence: CASSQYGTSGYEQYF. DNA for the CDR3: TGTGCCAGCAGCCAGTACGGGACTAGCGGCTACGAGCAGTACTTC.

V and J are TRBV7-9 and TRBJ2-7, with TRBD1 as a possible D gene (6 bases). The germline V gene encodes CDR1 SEHNR and CDR2 FQNEAQ (reference sequence). V shed 4 bases and J shed 0 bases, with 25 bases lying between them. CDR3 length equals 19 residues. The CDR3 region has the DNA TGTGCCAGCAGCTCCTCGTGGGGTTGGCGGACAGCAGACTCCTACGAGCAGTACTTC. Translating gives CASSSSWGWRTADSYEQYF.

This chain connects TRBV24-1 to TRBJ2-1; 7 nucleotides line up with TRBD1. CDR1 is KGHDR and CDR2 is SFDVKD in the germline V gene. The CDR3 is made up of 17 amino acids. With V trimmed by 4 bases and J by 13 bases, 21 bases remained unmatched. In DNA form, the CDR3 reads TGTGCCACCAGTGACTCTAGGACAGGCCAAAAACTATCCCCACAGTTCTTC. It encodes CATSDSRTGQKLSPQFF.

The V and J genes are TRBV14 and TRBJ1-2; D not resolved. V shed 1 base and J shed 1 base, with 10 bases lying between them. CDR1 and CDR2 (germline): SGHDN, FVKESK. The CDR3 length is 15 residues. This chain's CDR3 is CASSQVEVDNYGYTF. DNA for the CDR3: TGTGCCAGCAGCCAAGTGGAGGTGGATAACTATGGCTACACCTTC.

V and J are TRBV4-2 and TRBJ1-3; D might be TRBD1 (6 bases). Per germline, CDR1 LGHNA and CDR2 YNFKEQ. V shed 2 bases and J shed 1 base, with 12 bases lying between them. This CDR3 has 16 residues. Here the CDR3 DNA reads TGTGCCAGCAGCCAACCGGGACAAACATCTGGAAACACCATATATTTT. Amino acids: CASSQPGQTSGNTIYF.

This sequence joins TRBV30 and TRBJ1-1, with D tentatively TRBD1 (5 bases). CDR3 length: 13 amino acids. In germline, CDR1 is GTSNPN, CDR2 SVGIG (reference sequence). V gave up 1 base and J gave up 2 bases, with 8 bases separating them. DNA for the CDR3: TGTGCCTGGAGTGCCCAGGGAAACACTGAAGCTTTCTTT. It translates to CAWSAQGNTEAFF.

This clone showed up just a few times. The chain links TRBV6-5 to TRBJ2-1; a possible D gene is TRBD1 (6 bases). Per germline, CDR1 MNHEY and CDR2 SVGAGI. V was pared by 2 bases and J by 10 bases, with 9 bases between. The length of the CDR3 is 12 residues. CDR3 coding DNA: TGTGCCAGCAGTTACCCGGACAGAGAGCAGTTCTTC. Translation gives CASSYPDREQFF.